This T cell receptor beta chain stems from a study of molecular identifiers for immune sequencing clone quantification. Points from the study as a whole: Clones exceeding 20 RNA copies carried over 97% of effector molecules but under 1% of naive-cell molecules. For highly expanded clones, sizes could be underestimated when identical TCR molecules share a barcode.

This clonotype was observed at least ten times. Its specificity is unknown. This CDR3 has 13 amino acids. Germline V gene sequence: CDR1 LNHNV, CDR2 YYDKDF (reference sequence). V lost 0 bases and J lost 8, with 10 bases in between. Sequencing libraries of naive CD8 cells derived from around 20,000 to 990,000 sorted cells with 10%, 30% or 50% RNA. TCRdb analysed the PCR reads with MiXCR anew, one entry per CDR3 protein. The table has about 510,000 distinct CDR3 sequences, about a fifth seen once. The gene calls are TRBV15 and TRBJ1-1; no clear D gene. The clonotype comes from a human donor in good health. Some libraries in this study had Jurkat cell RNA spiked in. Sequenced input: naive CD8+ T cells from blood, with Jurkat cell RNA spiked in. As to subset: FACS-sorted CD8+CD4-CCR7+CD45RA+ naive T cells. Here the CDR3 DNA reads TGTGCCACCAGCAGAGATGGCGGAGGAGAAGCTTTCTTT. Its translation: CATSRDGGGEAFF.